Reported below is one T cell receptor (beta chain). This sample stems from a study of shared clonotypes between healthy human individuals. CDR3 size: 13 residues. The V gene end was trimmed by 1 base and the J gene end by 5 bases; junction bases not matched to a gene: 1. In germline, CDR1 is MNHNS, CDR2 SASEGT. Profiling relied on immunoSEQ multiplex PCR, and the TCRdb table lists in-frame clones only, not all of them. The data hold roughly 760,000 clones, with about 74% observed a single time. The chain links TRBV6-1 to TRBJ1-2, with 7 bases identical to TRBD1. What was sequenced was memory CD4+ T cells sorted from blood. The subset is: CD45RA-negative fraction. This clonotype was sampled from a woman younger than 45 in good health. The CDR3 DNA follows: TGTGCCAGCAGTGAAGACAGGGGATATGGCTACACCTTC. It specifies CASSEDRGYGYTF.